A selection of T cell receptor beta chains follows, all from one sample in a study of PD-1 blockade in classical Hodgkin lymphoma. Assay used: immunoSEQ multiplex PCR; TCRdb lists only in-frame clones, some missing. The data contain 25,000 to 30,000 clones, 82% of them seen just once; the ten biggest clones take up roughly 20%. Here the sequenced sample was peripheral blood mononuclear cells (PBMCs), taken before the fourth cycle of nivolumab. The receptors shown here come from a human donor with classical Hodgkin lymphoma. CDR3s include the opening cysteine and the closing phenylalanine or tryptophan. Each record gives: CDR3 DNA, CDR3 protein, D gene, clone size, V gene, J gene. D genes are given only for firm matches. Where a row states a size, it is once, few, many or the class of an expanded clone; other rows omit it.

TGTGCCAGCAGTTCCACCAAGGGGGGCCCAAATGAAAAACTGTTTTTT	CASSSTKGGPNEKLFF	.	.	TRBV28	TRBJ1-4
TGTGCCAGTAGTATACGCCCAAGTAATCAGCCCCAGCATTTT	CASSIRPSNQPQHF	.	.	TRBV19	TRBJ1-5
TGTGCCAGCCTCGGGGGCCCTAGCACAGATACGCAGTATTTT	CASLGGPSTDTQYF	.	.	TRBV2	TRBJ2-3
TGCGCCACCTGCAGTTTCCGGGGAGGGGGCTACACCTTC	CATCSFRGGGYTF	.	.	TRBV28	TRBJ1-2
TGTGCCAGCCGGACGTTATTGGAGGGTGGCTACACCTTC	CASRTLLEGGYTF	.	.	TRBV6-5	TRBJ1-2
TGTGCCACCAGCACAACGATCGCGGGACAGAGTTACGAGCAGTACTTC	CATSTTIAGQSYEQYF	.	.	TRBV15	TRBJ2-7
TGTGCCCGATGCCAAGGGCCCTTCGCCTACGAGCAGTACTTC	CARCQGPFAYEQYF	.	.	TRBV6-5	TRBJ2-7
TGTGCCAGCAGCTTGGCCACAGGGGGCTTTGATCAGCCCCAGCATTTT	CASSLATGGFDQPQHF	TRBD1	.	TRBV5-5	TRBJ1-5
TGTGCCAGCAGCCGGGGGCCGAACACCGGGGAGCTGTTTTTT	CASSRGPNTGELFF	.	.	TRBV6-6	TRBJ2-2
TGTGCCAGCAGCTTAAGCGGGGGGATTGGTGAAAAACTGTTTTTT	CASSLSGGIGEKLFF	.	.	TRBV7-9	TRBJ1-4
TGTGCCAGCAGCCAAGATAGAAGGCGGGACAGGGGCACTGAAGCTTTCTTT	CASSQDRRRDRGTEAFF	TRBD1	.	TRBV4-2	TRBJ1-1
TGTGCCAGCGCCGGGACTAGCGAAGATACGCAGTATTTT	CASAGTSEDTQYF	TRBD2	.	TRBV6-4	TRBJ2-3
TGTGCCAGCAGCCAAGATCCGGGGGGCAAGCAGTACTTC	CASSQDPGGKQYF	.	.	TRBV4-2	TRBJ2-7
TGTGCCAGCAGCTTAGCGAGTTCGGGGAACTATGGCTACACCTTC	CASSLASSGNYGYTF	.	.	TRBV7-6	TRBJ1-2
TGTGCCAGCAGTTTATCGGAGGGGAACACTGAAGCTTTCTTT	CASSLSEGNTEAFF	.	.	TRBV27	TRBJ1-1
TGTGCCAGCTCACCTCGGGTTGACTCTGGAAACACCATATATTTT	CASSPRVDSGNTIYF	.	.	TRBV18	TRBJ1-3
TGCAGTGCCGATGGGGGGGAGACCCAGTACTTC	CSADGGETQYF	.	few	TRBV20-1	TRBJ2-5
TGCGCCAGCAGTGATGGCCTATTCGAGCAGTACTTC	CASSDGLFEQYF	.	.	TRBV10-2	TRBJ2-7
TGTGCCAGCAGCCACCAATTAAACACCGGGGAGCTGTTTTTT	CASSHQLNTGELFF	.	.	TRBV6-6	TRBJ2-2
TGCGCCAGCAGCTTGAGTCTAGCCTCCTACAATGAGCAGTTCTTC	CASSLSLASYNEQFF	.	once	TRBV5-1	TRBJ2-1
TGTGCCAGCAGCACCGTAGGGAGTGGGGAGACCCAGTACTTC	CASSTVGSGETQYF	.	.	TRBV7-9	TRBJ2-5
TGTGCCAGCCGGGGGGCCACCCGATGGAATGAGCAGTTCTTC	CASRGATRWNEQFF	.	.	TRBV27	TRBJ2-1
TGTGCCAGCAGCACGGGTACAGATACGCAGTATTTT	CASSTGTDTQYF	.	.	TRBV5-4	TRBJ2-3